This passage covers 24 T cell receptor beta chains from one sample sequenced in a study of response to subunit inactivated influenza vaccine (dated by TCRdb to between 2017 and 2018). Library preparation used RT-PCR. TCRdb names Illumina HiSeq 2500 as the instrument used. TCRdb itself trimmed the public reads at Q25 with fastp, ran MiXCR and retained productive beta chains. For every CDR3 protein sequence, its rows merge into one entry that carries the most common genes and DNA. The sample has about 570,000 distinct CDR3 sequences on record, approximately 10% of them singletons. The ten largest make up approximately 10% of the sample. The data also belong to a second study, concerning T cells expressing NK-cell markers. As the second publication notes: TCR beta cDNA libraries were prepared using 5'RACE template switching, which introduced a universal primer site and unique molecular identifiers.

This specimen consisted of PBMCs from blood, obtained on the day of vaccination. Receptor source: a man aged 50-59 years who received an inactivated influenza vaccine. Donor details come from another sample of the same person, matched by shared clones.

This clonotype was picked up a small number of times. As DNA, the CDR3 is TGTGCCAGCAGGCTGGGAAATGAAAAACTGTTTTTT. Residues: CASRLGNEKLFF. This chain joins TRBV4-2 and TRBJ1-4; unclear D gene. In germline, CDR1 is LGHNA, CDR2 YNFKEQ. The V and J ends lost 6 bases and 5 bases respectively, with 7 bases between them. The CDR3 is made up of 12 amino acids.

Ten or more counts support this clonotype. The chain recombines TRBV7-9 with TRBJ2-1, with a weak D call TRBD1 (5 bases). Trimming shortened V by 5 bases and J by 6 bases, and 11 bases separated the two germline ends. The germline CDR1 and CDR2 sequences are SEHNR and FQNEAQ (reference sequence). The CDR3 has 13 residues. In DNA form, the CDR3 reads TGTGCCAGCAGCAAGGGGTTAGTCAATGAGCAGTTCTTC. Translated: CASSKGLVNEQFF. The full variable domain, rest sourced from reference TRBV7-9 and TRBJ2-1, is DTGVSQNPRHKITKRGQNVTFRCDPISEHNRLYWYRQTLGQGPEFLTYFQNEAQLEKSRLLSDRFSAERPKGSFSTLEIQRTEQGDSAMYLCASSKGLVNEQFFGPGTRLTVL.

The chain couples TRBV10-2 to TRBJ2-7, with D unresolved. The length of the CDR3 is 13 residues. Germline CDR1 reads WSHSY; CDR2 reads SAAADI. V lost 7 bases, J lost 1 base, and 11 bases lay in between. The CDR3 DNA is TGCGCCAGCATGGCGGTACTATCCTACGAGCAGTACTTC. Its translation is CASMAVLSYEQYF.

The J gene is TRBJ2-2, the V gene TRBV7-3; D perhaps matches TRBD1 (5 bases). Trimming took 2 bases from V and 1 from J, leaving 11 bases between them. The length of the CDR3 is 16 residues. Germline values: CDR1 SGHTA, CDR2 FQGTGA. The CDR3 region has the DNA TGTGCCAGCAGCTTAGGTGCAGGGAAGAACACCGGGGAGCTGTTTTTT. As protein: CASSLGAGKNTGELFF.

The rearrangement links TRBV5-1 to TRBJ2-5, with D maybe TRBD1 (7 bases). Deletions cut 8 bases from V and 4 bases from J, with 24 bases between. The germline V gene has CDR1 SGHRS and CDR2 YFSETQ. CDR3 size: 16 residues. The CDR3 DNA sequence: TGCGCCAGGTCGCCCCGGAGGGGGCTAGAGGTAGAGACCCAGTACTTC. Protein: CARSPRRGLEVETQYF.

This clonotype was found a few times. The V gene is TRBV6-2 or TRBV6-3, the J gene TRBJ2-1, with D maybe TRBD2 (5 bases). The CDR3 sequence is 15 residues long. CDR1 MNHEY and CDR2 SVGEGT come from the germline V gene. The V end lost 5 bases, the J end lost 4 bases, and 15 bases lay between the germline ends. The CDR3 protein is CASSSPRGMYNEQFF. The CDR3 DNA follows: TGTGCCAGCAGTAGCCCCCGGGGTATGTACAATGAGCAGTTCTTC.

This clonotype was seen a few times. The V gene is TRBV6-5, the J gene TRBJ2-2; no definite D call. Trimming took off 0 bases at V and 1 base at J, with 6 bases between the two ends. The CDR3 is made up of 15 amino acids. CDR1 MNHEY and CDR2 SVGAGI come from the germline V gene. The CDR3 loop reads CASSYSNRNTGELFF. The CDR3 DNA reads TGTGCCAGCAGTTACTCGAACAGGAACACCGGGGAGCTGTTTTTT.

In its sample, this clonotype was seen a few times. The chain couples TRBV11-2 to TRBJ1-1, with D possibly matching TRBD1 (5 bases). The germline CDR1 and CDR2 sequences are SGHAT and FQNNGV. The CDR3 covers 18 residues. Trimming removed 4 bases from V and 2 bases from J, with 23 bases in between. Written as DNA, the CDR3 is TGTGCCAGCAGCTCTCCAGGGCAGACAGCCCTCATAAACACTGAAGCTTTCTTT. Protein product: CASSSPGQTALINTEAFF. The full variable domain, rest sourced from reference TRBV11-2 and TRBJ1-1, is EAGVAQSPRYKIIEKRQSVAFWCNPISGHATLYWYQQILGQGPKLLIQFQNNGVVDDSQLPKDRFSAERLKGVDSTLKIQPAKLEDSAVYLCASSSPGQTALINTEAFFGQGTRLTVV.

CDR3 region: CASSPTSMPAGELFF. The DNA for the CDR3 is TGTGCCAGCAGTCCCACTTCGATGCCGGCCGGGGAGCTGTTTTTT. V and J are TRBV27 and TRBJ2-2; D call uncertain. Between the trimmed V and J ends, which lost 5 bases and 6 bases, there was a span of 16 bases. Germline V lookup: CDR1 MNHEY, CDR2 SMNVEV (reference sequence). The CDR3 runs 15 residues.

V and J are TRBV20-1 and TRBJ2-4; D perhaps matches TRBD1 (7 bases). V was clipped by 3 bases and J by 1 base, with 10 bases between them. Germline CDR1 DFQATT, CDR2 SNEGSKA (reference sequence). This CDR3 has 14 residues. The CDR3 sequence: CSARPGGAKNIQYF. The CDR3 nucleotides read TGCAGTGCTAGGCCAGGGGGGGCCAAAAACATTCAGTACTTC.

This clonotype was detected only a few times. CDR3 loop: CSAIRLGGETQYF. The CDR3 region has the DNA TGCAGTGCTATCCGTCTGGGCGGGGAGACCCAGTACTTC. The rearrangement links TRBV20-1 to TRBJ2-5, with D perhaps TRBD2 (5 bases). Looked up from germline, CDR1 is DFQATT and CDR2 is SNEGSKA (reference sequence). The CDR3 runs 13 residues. V lost 4 bases and J 5 bases, leaving 14 bases between the germline ends.

A note on this clonotype: This may be a read error: a much more frequent sequence differs by one nucleotide. This chain connects TRBV20-1 to TRBJ2-7; the match to TRBD2 covers 11 bases. CDR3 size: 15 residues. Germline lookup yields CDR1 DFQATT and CDR2 SNEGSKA (reference sequence). The DNA of the CDR3 is TGCAGTGCTATCTCGGGACTAGCGGACTCCTACGCGCAGTACTTC. Encoded protein: CSAISGLADSYAQYF.

This clonotype has just a few counts. The rearrangement links TRBV15 to TRBJ1-1; weak D call: TRBD1 (6 bases). The CDR3 sequence is 16 residues long. Trimming shortened V by 3 bases and J by 0 bases, and 14 bases separated the two germline ends. CDR1 and CDR2 from the germline V gene are LNHNV and YYDKDF (reference sequence). CDR3 bases: TGTGCCACCAGCAGGGTCGGACAGAGTATGAACACTGAAGCTTTCTTT. Translation: CATSRVGQSMNTEAFF.

This clonotype was recorded a few times. In DNA, the CDR3 is TGTGCCAGCAGTTCCACTCCGGAGCAGTACTTC. Its protein product is CASSSTPEQYF. The J gene is TRBJ2-7, the V gene TRBV28, with D unresolved. The CDR3 extends over 11 amino acids. Germline CDR1 reads MDHEN; CDR2 reads SYDVKM. V dropped 4 bases and J dropped 7 bases, with 8 bases sitting between them.

This clonotype has more than one count but fewer than ten. This sequence joins TRBV28 and TRBJ2-1; 8 bases map to TRBD2. This CDR3 is 13 amino acids long. The J segment lost 4 bases and the V segment lost 7 bases, leaving 3 bases of the junction unmatched. Looked up from germline, CDR1 is MDHEN and CDR2 is SYDVKM. CDR3 protein: CASKTSVYNEQFF. The CDR3 DNA reads TGTGCCAGCAAGACTAGCGTATACAATGAGCAGTTCTTC.

The chain combines TRBV6-1 with TRBJ2-4; TRBD1 might be the D (7 bases). There are 14 residues in the CDR3. Germline lookup yields CDR1 MNHNS and CDR2 SASEGT. V was clipped by 6 bases and J by 8 bases, with 17 bases between them. The CDR3 region has the DNA TGTGCCAGCAGACCACGGACAGGAGGGGACATTCAGTACTTC. It translates to CASRPRTGGDIQYF.

Ten or more counts support this clonotype. V is TRBV28 and J is TRBJ1-1; D is undetermined. This CDR3 comprises 17 residues. Germline CDR1 and CDR2: MDHEN and SYDVKM. V lost 4 bases to trimming and J lost 0 bases, with 18 bases between them. CDR3 residues: CASSSAVKLKMNTEAFF. The CDR3 coding sequence is TGTGCCAGCAGTTCGGCAGTGAAGCTAAAAATGAACACTGAAGCTTTCTTT.

This clonotype turned up a few times. This sequence joins TRBV20-1 and TRBJ2-7, with D perhaps assigned TRBD1 or TRBD2 (7 bases each). Germline lookup yields CDR1 DFQATT and CDR2 SNEGSKA (reference sequence). V was pared by 3 bases and J by 2 bases, with 14 bases between. This CDR3 is 14 amino acids long. This chain's CDR3 is CSASRQGGTYEQYF. CDR3 coding DNA: TGCAGTGCTAGTCGACAGGGAGGGACCTACGAGCAGTACTTC.

This clonotype was seen repeatedly, ten times or more. This chain uses TRBV15 with TRBJ1-1, with 7 bases that match TRBD1. V lost 0 bases, J lost 3 bases, and 7 bases stayed unmatched. Germline CDR1 LNHNV, CDR2 YYDKDF (reference sequence). The CDR3 has 16 residues. CDR3 amino acids: CATSRDAGGWDTEAFF. Written as DNA, the CDR3 is TGTGCCACCAGCAGAGATGCAGGGGGGTGGGACACTGAAGCTTTCTTT.

This clonotype was counted ten times or more. The chain is built from TRBV11-2 and TRBJ1-2; a possible D gene is TRBD1 (6 bases). With 5 bases removed from V and 7 bases from J, the gap between germline ends came to 14 bases. The germline V gene encodes CDR1 SGHAT and CDR2 FQNNGV. This CDR3 spans 13 amino acids. CDR3 bases: TGTGCCAGCAGCCCCGTGGCAGGGGTTGGCTACACCTTC. The encoded protein is CASSPVAGVGYTF.

This clonotype was detected only a few times. The chain has TRBV14 and TRBJ2-3; 7 nucleotides line up with TRBD2. Losses at the gene ends were 1 base for V and 2 bases for J; bases not matched to a gene: 9. The length of the CDR3 is 17 residues. Germline V gene lookup returns CDR1 SGHDN and CDR2 FVKESK. DNA of the CDR3: TGTGCCAGCAGCCAAGTCTGGCCAGCGGGGCCCACAGATACGCAGTATTTT. Encoded protein: CASSQVWPAGPTDTQYF. The whole variable domain, remainder taken from reference TRBV14 and TRBJ2-3, is EAGVTQFPSHSVIEKGQTVTLRCDPISGHDNLYWYRRVMGKEIKFLLHFVKESKQDESGMPNNRFLAERTGGTYSTLKVQPAELEDSGVYFCASSQVWPAGPTDTQYFGPGTRLTVL.

The chain recombines TRBV7-2 with TRBJ1-5, with TRBD1 identical over 7 bases. V was clipped by 2 bases and J by 2 bases; unmatched bases: 3. The CDR3 is 15 residues long. Germline V gives CDR1 SGHTA, CDR2 FQGNSA. CDR3 nucleotides: TGTGCCAGCAGCTTATACAGGGGAGGCAATCAGCCCCAGCATTTT. Residues: CASSLYRGGNQPQHF.

This clonotype was picked up many times. The chain uses TRBV5-1 and TRBJ2-2; D not resolved. The germline CDR1 and CDR2 sequences are SGHRS and YFSETQ. The CDR3 totals 15 residues. V was trimmed by 4 bases and J by 5 bases, leaving 15 bases between them. The CDR3 is CASSTSLIGTGELFF. The CDR3 nucleotides read TGCGCCAGCAGCACTTCGCTTATAGGAACCGGGGAGCTGTTTTTT.

The sample holds many counts of this clonotype. V usage is TRBV29-1 and J usage is TRBJ2-1, with D possibly being TRBD1 (7 bases). Deletions cut 4 bases from V and 1 base from J, with 17 bases between. The CDR3 is made up of 16 amino acids. Germline loops: CDR1 SQVTM, CDR2 ANQGSEA. The DNA of the CDR3 is TGCAGCGTTGTCGGCAGGGGGGCCCCGTCCTACAATGAGCAGTTCTTC. Translation gives CSVVGRGAPSYNEQFF.